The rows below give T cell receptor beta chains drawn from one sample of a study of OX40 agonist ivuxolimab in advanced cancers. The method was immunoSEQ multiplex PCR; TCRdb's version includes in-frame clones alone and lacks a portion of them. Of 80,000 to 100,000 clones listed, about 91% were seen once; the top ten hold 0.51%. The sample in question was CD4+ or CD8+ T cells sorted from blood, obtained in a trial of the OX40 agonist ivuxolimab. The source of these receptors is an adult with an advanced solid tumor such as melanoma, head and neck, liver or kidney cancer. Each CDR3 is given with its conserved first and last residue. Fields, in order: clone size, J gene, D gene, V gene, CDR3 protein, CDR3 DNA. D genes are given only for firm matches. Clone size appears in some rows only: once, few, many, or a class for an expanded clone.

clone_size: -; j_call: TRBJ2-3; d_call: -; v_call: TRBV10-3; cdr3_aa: CAISAMEPGKGTDTQYF; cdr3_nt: TGTGCCATCAGTGCAATGGAGCCGGGGAAAGGCACAGATACGCAGTATTTT
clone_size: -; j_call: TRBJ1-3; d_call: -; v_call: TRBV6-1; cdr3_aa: CASSKDGYSGNTIYF; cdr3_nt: TGTGCCAGCAGTAAGGACGGGTACTCTGGAAACACCATATATTTT
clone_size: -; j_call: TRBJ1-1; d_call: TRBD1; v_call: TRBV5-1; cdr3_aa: CASSPDRGANTEAFF; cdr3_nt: TGCGCCAGCAGCCCCGACAGGGGTGCGAACACTGAAGCTTTCTTT
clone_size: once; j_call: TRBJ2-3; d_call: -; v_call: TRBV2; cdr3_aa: CASSAQRADTQYF; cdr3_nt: TGTGCCAGCAGTGCCCAGCGGGCAGATACGCAGTATTTT
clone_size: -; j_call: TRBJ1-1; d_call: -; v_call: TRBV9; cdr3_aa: CASSVAGFDTEAFF; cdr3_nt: TGTGCCAGCAGCGTAGCTGGGTTTGACACTGAAGCTTTCTTT
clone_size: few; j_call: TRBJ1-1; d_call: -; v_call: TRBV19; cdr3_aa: CASSGRLGALNTEAFF; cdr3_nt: TGTGCCAGTAGTGGAAGGCTAGGGGCTCTGAACACTGAAGCTTTCTTT
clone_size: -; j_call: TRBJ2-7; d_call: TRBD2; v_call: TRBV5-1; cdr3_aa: CASSLGTSGALSSYEQYF; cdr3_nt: TGCGCCAGCAGCCTCGGGACTAGCGGGGCTCTGAGCTCCTACGAGCAGTACTTC
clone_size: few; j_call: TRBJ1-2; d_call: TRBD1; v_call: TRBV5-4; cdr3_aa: CASSSDRGYGYTF; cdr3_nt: TGTGCCAGCAGCAGTGACAGGGGCTATGGCTACACCTTC
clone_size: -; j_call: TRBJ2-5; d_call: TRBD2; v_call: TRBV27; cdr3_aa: CASSPTSGARRTQYF; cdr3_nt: TGTGCCAGCAGCCCGACTAGCGGGGCGAGGAGGACCCAGTACTTC
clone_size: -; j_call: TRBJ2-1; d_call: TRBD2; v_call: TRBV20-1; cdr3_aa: CSVMRGTRFF; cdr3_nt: TGCAGTGTCATGCGGGGGACCCGGTTCTTC
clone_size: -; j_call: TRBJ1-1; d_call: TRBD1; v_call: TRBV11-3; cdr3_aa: CASSLVQGSAFF; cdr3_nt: TGTGCCAGCAGCTTAGTACAGGGGTCCGCTTTCTTT
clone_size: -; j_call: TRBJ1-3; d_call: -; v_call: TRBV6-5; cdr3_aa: CASSYSRPSSGNTIYF; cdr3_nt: TGTGCCAGCAGTTACTCTAGGCCCAGCTCTGGAAACACCATATATTTT
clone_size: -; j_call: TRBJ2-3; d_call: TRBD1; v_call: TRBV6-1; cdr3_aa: CASGQGADTQYF; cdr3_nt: TGTGCCAGTGGACAGGGGGCAGATACGCAGTATTTT
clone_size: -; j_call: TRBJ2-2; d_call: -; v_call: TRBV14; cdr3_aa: CASSQTPLRGHTGELFF; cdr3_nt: TGTGCCAGCAGCCAGACCCCACTCCGGGGCCACACCGGGGAGCTGTTTTTT
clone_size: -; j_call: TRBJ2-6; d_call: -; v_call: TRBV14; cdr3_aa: CASSQGSSSGANVLTF; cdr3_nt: TGTGCCAGCAGCCAAGGTTCCAGCTCTGGGGCCAACGTCCTGACTTTC
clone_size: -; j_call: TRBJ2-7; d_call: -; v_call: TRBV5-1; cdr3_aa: CASSLESPGYYEQYF; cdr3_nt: TGCGCCAGCAGCTTGGAGTCCCCTGGCTACTACGAGCAGTACTTC
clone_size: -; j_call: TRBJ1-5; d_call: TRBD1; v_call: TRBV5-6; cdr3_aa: CASSSTRTGYSNQPQHF; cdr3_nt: TGTGCCAGCAGCTCAACACGGACAGGATATAGCAATCAGCCCCAGCATTTT
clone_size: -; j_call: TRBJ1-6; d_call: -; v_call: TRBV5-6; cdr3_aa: CASSLGDILNSPLHF; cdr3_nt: TGTGCCAGCAGCTTGGGGGACATCTTAAATTCACCCCTCCACTTT
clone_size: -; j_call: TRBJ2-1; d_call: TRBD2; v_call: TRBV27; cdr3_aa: CASSDLAGGLTNEQFF; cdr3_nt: TGTGCCAGCAGTGACCTAGCGGGGGGGCTCACCAATGAGCAGTTCTTC
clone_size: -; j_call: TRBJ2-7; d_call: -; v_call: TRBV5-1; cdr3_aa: CASSLTAGPNEQYF; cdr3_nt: TGCGCCAGCAGCTTGACGGCGGGGCCAAACGAGCAGTACTTC
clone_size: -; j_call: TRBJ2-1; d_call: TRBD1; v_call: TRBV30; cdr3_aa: CAWIGTGLGEQFF; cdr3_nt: TGTGCCTGGATCGGGACAGGGCTCGGTGAGCAGTTCTTC
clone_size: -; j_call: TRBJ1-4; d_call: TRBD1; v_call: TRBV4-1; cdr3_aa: CASSQPPGQGVIKGEKLFF; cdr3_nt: TGCGCCAGCAGCCAACCCCCAGGACAGGGGGTGATTAAGGGTGAAAAACTGTTTTTT
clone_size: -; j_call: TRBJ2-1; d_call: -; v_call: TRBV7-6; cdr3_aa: CASSSGRNNEQFF; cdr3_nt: TGTGCCAGCAGCTCCGGGCGAAACAATGAGCAGTTCTTC
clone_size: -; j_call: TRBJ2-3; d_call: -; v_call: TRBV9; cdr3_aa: CASSVSATDTQYF; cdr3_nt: TGTGCCAGCAGCGTCTCAGCCACAGATACGCAGTATTTT
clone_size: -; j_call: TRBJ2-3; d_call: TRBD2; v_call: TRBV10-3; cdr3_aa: CAISDEREGRGQYF; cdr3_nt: TGTGCCATCAGTGATGAGCGGGAGGGCCGGGGGCAGTATTTT
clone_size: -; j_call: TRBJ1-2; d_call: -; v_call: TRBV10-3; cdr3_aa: CATAQAPYGYTF; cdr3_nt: TGTGCCACCGCACAGGCCCCCTATGGCTACACCTTC
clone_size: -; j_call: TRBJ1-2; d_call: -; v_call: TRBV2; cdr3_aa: CASSEEGQGGYGYTF; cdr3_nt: TGTGCCAGCAGTGAAGAAGGCCAGGGCGGCTATGGCTACACCTTC
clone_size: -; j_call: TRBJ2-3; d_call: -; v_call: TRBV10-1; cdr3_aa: CASSEGYSTDTQYF; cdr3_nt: TGCGCCAGCAGTGAGGGCTACAGCACAGATACGCAGTATTTT
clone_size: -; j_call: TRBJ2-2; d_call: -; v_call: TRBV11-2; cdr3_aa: CASSLMGPTSGELFF; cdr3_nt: TGTGCCAGCAGCCTTATGGGACCGACGTCCGGGGAGCTGTTTTTT
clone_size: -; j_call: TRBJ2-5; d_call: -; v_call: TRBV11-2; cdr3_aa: CASSWGAVQETQYF; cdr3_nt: TGTGCCAGCAGCTGGGGAGCCGTCCAAGAGACCCAGTACTTC
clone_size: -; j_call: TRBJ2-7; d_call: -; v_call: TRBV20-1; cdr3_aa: CSARGLYEQYF; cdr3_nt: TGCAGTGCTAGAGGGCTCTACGAGCAGTACTTC
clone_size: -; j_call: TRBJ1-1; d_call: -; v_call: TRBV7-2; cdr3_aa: CASSFGGMHTEAFF; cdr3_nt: TGTGCCAGCAGCTTCGGGGGTATGCACACTGAAGCTTTCTTT
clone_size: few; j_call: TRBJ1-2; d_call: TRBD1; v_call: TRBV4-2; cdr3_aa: CASSRGQGSNYGYTF; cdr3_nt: TGTGCCAGCAGCCGAGGACAGGGGTCTAACTATGGCTACACCTTC
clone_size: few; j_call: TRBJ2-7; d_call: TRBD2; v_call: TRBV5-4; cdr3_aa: CASSLPQTSGRSEQYF; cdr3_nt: TGTGCCAGCAGCCTCCCCCAGACTAGCGGGAGAAGCGAGCAGTACTTC
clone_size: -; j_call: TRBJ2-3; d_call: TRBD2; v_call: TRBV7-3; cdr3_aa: CASSFGKREESPDTQYF; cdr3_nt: TGTGCCAGCAGCTTCGGTAAGCGGGAGGAATCCCCAGATACGCAGTATTTT
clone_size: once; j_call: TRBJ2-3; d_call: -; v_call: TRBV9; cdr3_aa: CASSVATARTDTQYF; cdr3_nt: TGTGCCAGCAGCGTAGCTACAGCCCGCACAGATACGCAGTATTTT
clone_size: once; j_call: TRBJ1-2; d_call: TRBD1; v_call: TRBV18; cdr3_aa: CASSTPGQGGNGYTF; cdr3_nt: TGTGCCAGCTCGACTCCGGGACAGGGGGGAAATGGCTACACCTTC
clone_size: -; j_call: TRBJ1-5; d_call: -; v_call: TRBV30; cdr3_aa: CAWSSMSSNQPQHF; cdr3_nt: TGTGCCTGGAGTTCGATGTCAAGCAATCAGCCCCAGCATTTT
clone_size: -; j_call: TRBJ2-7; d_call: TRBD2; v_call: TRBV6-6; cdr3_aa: CASSYSTGRTYEQYF; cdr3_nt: TGTGCCAGCAGTTACTCAACCGGGAGGACCTACGAGCAGTACTTC
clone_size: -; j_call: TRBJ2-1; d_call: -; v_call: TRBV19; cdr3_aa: CASSMERTLHSNEQFF; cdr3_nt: TGTGCCAGTAGTATGGAAAGGACACTACACTCCAATGAGCAGTTCTTC
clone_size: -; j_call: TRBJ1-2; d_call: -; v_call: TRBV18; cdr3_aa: CASSPGQDSYYGYTF; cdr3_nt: TGTGCCAGCTCACCGGGCCAGGACAGCTACTATGGCTACACCTTC
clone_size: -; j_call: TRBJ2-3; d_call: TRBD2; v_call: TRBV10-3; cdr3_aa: CAISELAGGSGDTQYF; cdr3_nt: TGTGCCATCAGTGAACTAGCGGGAGGGAGCGGAGATACGCAGTATTTT
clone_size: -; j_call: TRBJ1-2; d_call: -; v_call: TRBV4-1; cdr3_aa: CASSREMTYGYTF; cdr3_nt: TGCGCCAGCAGCCGAGAGATGACCTATGGCTACACCTTC
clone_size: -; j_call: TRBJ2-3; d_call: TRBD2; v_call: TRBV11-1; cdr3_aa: CASSLGSSGKTEMQYF; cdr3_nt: TGTGCCAGCAGCTTAGGTTCTAGCGGGAAAACTGAGATGCAGTATTTT
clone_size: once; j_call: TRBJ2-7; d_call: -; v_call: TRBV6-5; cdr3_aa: CASSYGSDPYEQYF; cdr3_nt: TGTGCCAGCAGTTACGGGTCAGACCCATACGAGCAGTACTTC